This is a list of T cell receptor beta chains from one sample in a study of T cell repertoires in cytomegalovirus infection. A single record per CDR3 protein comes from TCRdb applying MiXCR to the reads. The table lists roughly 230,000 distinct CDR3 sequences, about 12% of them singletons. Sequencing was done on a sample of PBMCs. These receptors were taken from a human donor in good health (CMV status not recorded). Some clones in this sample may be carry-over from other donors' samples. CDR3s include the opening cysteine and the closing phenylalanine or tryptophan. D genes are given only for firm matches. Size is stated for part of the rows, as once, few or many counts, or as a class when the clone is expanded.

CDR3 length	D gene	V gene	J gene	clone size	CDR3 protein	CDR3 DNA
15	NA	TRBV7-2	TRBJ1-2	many	CASSLGRALPRGYTF	TGTGCCAGCAGCTTAGGACGGGCCTTACCCAGGGGCTACACCTTC
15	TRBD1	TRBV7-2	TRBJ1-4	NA	CASTFRTGSNEKLFF	TGTGCCAGCACCTTCCGGACAGGGAGTAATGAAAAACTGTTTTTT
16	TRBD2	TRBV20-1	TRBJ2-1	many	CSARDPGLAAHNEQFF	TGCAGTGCTAGAGATCCGGGACTAGCGGCCCACAATGAGCAGTTCTTC
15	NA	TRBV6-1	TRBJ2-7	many	CASSEGPDSAYEQYF	TGTGCCAGCAGTGAAGGACCGGACAGTGCCTACGAGCAGTACTTC
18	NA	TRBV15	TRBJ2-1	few	CATSRDLVPSRVDNEQFF	TGTGCCACCAGCAGAGATCTTGTCCCCAGCAGGGTAGACAATGAGCAGTTCTTC
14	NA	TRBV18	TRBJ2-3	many	CASSNSPGTDTQYF	TGTGCCAGCTCAAATTCCCCCGGCACAGATACGCAGTATTTT
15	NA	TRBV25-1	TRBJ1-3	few	CASSEWEALGNTIYF	TGTGCCAGCAGTGAATGGGAAGCCCTTGGAAACACCATATATTTT
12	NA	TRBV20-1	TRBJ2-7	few	CSASQGVYEQYF	TGCAGTGCTAGTCAAGGAGTCTACGAGCAGTACTTC
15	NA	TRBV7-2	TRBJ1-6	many	CASSRGNSYNSPLHF	TGTGCCAGCAGCCGTGGCAACTCCTATAATTCACCCCTCCACTTT
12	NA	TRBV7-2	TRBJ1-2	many	CASSLEGHGYTF	TGTGCCAGCAGCTTAGAGGGACATGGCTACACCTTC
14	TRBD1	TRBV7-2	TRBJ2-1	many	CASSPGTVNNEQFF	TGTGCCAGCAGCCCCGGGACAGTCAACAATGAGCAGTTCTTC
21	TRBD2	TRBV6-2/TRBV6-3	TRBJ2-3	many	CASSQRSGAGMSYTSTDTQYF	TGTGCCAGCAGTCAACGAAGCGGGGCAGGAATGTCGTACACCAGCACAGATACGCAGTATTTT
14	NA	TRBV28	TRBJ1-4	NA	CASSLGRSGQLPFF	TGTGCCAGCAGCTTGGGCCGGTCTGGACAGCTGCCGTTTTTT
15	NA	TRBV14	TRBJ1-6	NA	CASSQDSGMGSPLHF	TGTGCCAGCAGCCAAGATTCAGGGATGGGTTCACCCCTCCACTTT
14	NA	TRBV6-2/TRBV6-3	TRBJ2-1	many	CASSAPKRPNEQFF	TGTGCCAGCAGTGCACCTAAGCGCCCTAATGAGCAGTTCTTC
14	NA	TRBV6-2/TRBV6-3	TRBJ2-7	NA	CASSRGPESYEQYF	TGTGCCAGCAGCCGAGGGCCCGAGTCCTACGAGCAGTACTTC
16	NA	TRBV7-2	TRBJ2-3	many	CASSFLRGGSSDTQYF	TGTGCCAGCAGCTTCCTAAGGGGCGGCTCTTCAGATACGCAGTATTTT
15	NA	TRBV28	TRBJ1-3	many	CASKGRHLSGNTIYF	TGTGCCAGCAAAGGAAGGCATCTCTCTGGAAACACCATATATTTT
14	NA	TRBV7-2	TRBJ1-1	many	CASSLIQGNTEAFF	TGTGCCAGCAGCCTGATTCAGGGAAACACTGAAGCTTTCTTT
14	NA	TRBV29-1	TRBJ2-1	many	CSVVRQERYNEQFF	TGCAGCGTTGTGCGGCAGGAGAGATACAATGAGCAGTTCTTC
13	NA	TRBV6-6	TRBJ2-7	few	CASSYGALGEQYF	TGTGCCAGCAGTTACGGGGCTTTGGGCGAGCAGTACTTC
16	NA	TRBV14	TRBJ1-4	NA	CASSQDPGVPNEKLFF	TGTGCCAGCAGCCAAGACCCGGGGGTGCCCAATGAAAAACTGTTTTTT
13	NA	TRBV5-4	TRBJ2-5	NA	CASSFRPIETQYF	TGTGCCAGCAGCTTCCGACCCATAGAGACCCAGTACTTC
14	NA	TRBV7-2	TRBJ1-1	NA	CASSLESQATEAFF	TGTGCCAGCAGCTTAGAGTCACAGGCCACTGAAGCTTTCTTT
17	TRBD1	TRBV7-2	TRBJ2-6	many	CASSLTGTYSGANVLTF	TGTGCCAGCAGCTTGACAGGGACCTACTCTGGGGCCAACGTCCTGACTTTC
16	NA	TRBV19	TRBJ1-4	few	CASSIATTGTNEKLFF	TGTGCCAGTAGTATAGCGACAACGGGTACTAATGAAAAACTGTTTTTT
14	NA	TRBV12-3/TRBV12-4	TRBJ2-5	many	CASSRSRSQETQYF	TGTGCCAGCAGCCGCTCCCGGAGTCAAGAGACCCAGTACTTC
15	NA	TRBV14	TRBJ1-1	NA	CASSPWALGNTEAFF	TGTGCCAGCAGCCCCTGGGCCTTAGGGAACACTGAAGCTTTCTTT
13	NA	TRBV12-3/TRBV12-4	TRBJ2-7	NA	CASSWKRRGEQYF	TGTGCCAGCAGTTGGAAGCGGAGGGGGGAGCAGTACTTC
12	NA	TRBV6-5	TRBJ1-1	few	CASSYRGERAFF	TGTGCCAGCAGTTACAGGGGCGAACGAGCTTTCTTT
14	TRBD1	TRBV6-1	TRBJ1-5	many	CASSPDRGNQPQHF	TGTGCCAGCAGCCCTGACAGGGGCAATCAGCCCCAGCATTTT
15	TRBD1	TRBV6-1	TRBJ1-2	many	CASLSTGDSAYGYTF	TGTGCCAGCCTCTCGACAGGGGACTCGGCCTATGGCTACACCTTC
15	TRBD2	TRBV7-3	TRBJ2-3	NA	CASSLASGKTDTQYF	TGTGCCAGCAGCTTAGCTAGCGGGAAGACAGATACGCAGTATTTT
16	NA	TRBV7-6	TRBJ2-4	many	CASSVGPGNPQNIQYF	TGTGCCAGCAGCGTCGGACCCGGTAACCCTCAAAACATTCAGTACTTC
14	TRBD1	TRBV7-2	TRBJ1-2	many	CASSSLTGGYGYTF	TGTGCCAGCAGCTCCCTGACAGGGGGCTATGGCTACACCTTC
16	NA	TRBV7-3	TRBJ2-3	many	CASSLKVPPSTDTQYF	TGTGCCAGCAGCTTAAAGGTCCCCCCAAGCACAGATACGCAGTATTTT
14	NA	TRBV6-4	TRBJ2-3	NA	CASSELASTDTQYF	TGTGCCAGCAGTGAACTTGCTTCCACAGATACGCAGTATTTT
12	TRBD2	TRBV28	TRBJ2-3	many	CASTGGGDTQYF	TGTGCCAGCACCGGCGGGGGAGATACGCAGTATTTT
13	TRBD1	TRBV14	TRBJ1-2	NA	CASSPPGQYGYTF	TGTGCCAGCAGCCCACCGGGACAGTATGGCTACACCTTC
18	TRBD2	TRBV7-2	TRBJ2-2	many	CASSPPGLAGGRPGELFF	TGTGCCAGCAGCCCACCGGGACTAGCGGGAGGGCGTCCTGGGGAGCTGTTTTTT
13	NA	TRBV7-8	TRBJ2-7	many	CAGGGASGDEQYF	TGTGCCGGGGGGGGGGCAAGCGGTGACGAGCAGTACTTC
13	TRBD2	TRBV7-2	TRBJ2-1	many	CASSFALAVEQFF	TGTGCCAGCAGCTTCGCACTAGCGGTTGAGCAGTTCTTC
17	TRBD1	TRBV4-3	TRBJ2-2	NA	CASSQEWHGQGTGELFF	TGCGCCAGCAGCCAAGAATGGCACGGACAGGGAACCGGGGAGCTGTTTTTT
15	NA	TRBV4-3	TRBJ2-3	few	CASSQAGGSTDTQYF	TGCGCCAGCAGCCAAGCAGGGGGGAGTACAGATACGCAGTATTTT
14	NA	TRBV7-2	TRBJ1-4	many	CASSAGGGGEKLFF	TGTGCCAGCAGCGCCGGGGGGGGAGGGGAAAAACTGTTTTTT
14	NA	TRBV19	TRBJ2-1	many	CASSIGGSYNEQFF	TGTGCCAGTAGTATAGGTGGCTCCTACAATGAGCAGTTCTTC
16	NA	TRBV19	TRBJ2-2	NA	CASSIDPAGNTGELFF	TGTGCCAGTAGTATAGATCCCGCGGGGAACACCGGGGAGCTGTTTTTT
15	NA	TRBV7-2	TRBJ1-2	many	CASSLGRGSNYGYTF	TGTGCCAGCAGCTTAGGGAGGGGAAGTAACTATGGCTACACCTTC
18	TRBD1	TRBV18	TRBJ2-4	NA	CASSHLPGQQIDGNIQYF	TGTGCCAGCTCACATCTTCCGGGACAGCAAATCGATGGAAACATTCAGTACTTC
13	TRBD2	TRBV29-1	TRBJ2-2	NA	CSGVAGGAGELFF	TGCAGCGGGGTTGCGGGAGGCGCCGGGGAGCTGTTTTTT
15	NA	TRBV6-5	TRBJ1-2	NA	CASSYGSPRDYGYTF	TGTGCCAGCAGTTACGGGTCTCCGCGCGACTATGGCTACACCTTC